This TCR beta chain was sequenced in a study of persistence of HIV-infected CD4 T cells. The immunoSEQ assay was version 4, run in survey mode. Generated by immunoSEQ multiplex PCR, the TCRdb table keeps only in-frame clones and is missing some. The sample shows approximately 65,000 clones, 65% to 80% of them seen only once. Cells were stimulated with overlapping HIV-1 Gag 15-mer peptides. CD40L-negative CD69-negative CD45RO-high memory CD4+ T cells were sorted as populations depleted of antigen-responding cells. The CDR3 has 14 amino acids. Germline-derived CDR1 and CDR2 are SGHVS and FQNEAQ. Trimming removed 1 base from V and 11 bases from J, with 16 bases in between. About this clone: Its antigen is undetermined.

The genes are TRBV7-8 and TRBJ2-3, with unresolved D. The sequence was obtained from an adult man with HIV who was CMV-seropositive. The source material was CD4+ T cells sorted from PBMCs after approximately 19-hour stimulation, sampled from a patient who received antiretroviral therapy. DNA for the CDR3: TGTGCCAGCAGCTTAGGGGTGACTGACATCGGGCAGTATTTT. Translation: CASSLGVTDIGQYF.